This TCR beta chain was captured by sequencing in a study of prognosis after radiotherapy for stage I lung cancer. Study information: The tumor diagnosis was squamous cell carcinoma for several patients and adenocarcinoma for approximately 12. SBRT was given in 3 to 5 fractions at a biologically effective dose of at least 100 Gy as radiotherapy.

There are 11 residues in the CDR3. V was pared by 8 bases and J by 6 bases, with 7 bases between. The germline V gene encodes CDR1 SGHTA and CDR2 FQGTGA. The study amplified the TCR beta CDR3 region from genomic DNA. This amplification was carried out by two rounds of multiplex PCR. The authors ran first-round PCR with primers specific to each TRBV and TRBJ gene. A second round of PCR was carried out using universal primers. MiXCR, run by TCRdb on the multiplex PCR reads, gives a single entry per CDR3 protein. The sample comprises around 30,000 distinct CDR3 sequences, around a third of which are singletons, and 25% to 30% rests with the top ten. There were approximately 6 milliliters of peripheral blood drawn at each of two time points. This clonotype was counted at least ten times.

Sequences were derived from PBMCs, sampled before or after stereotactic body radiation therapy (not recorded which). The clonotype was recovered from a donor over 45 with non-small cell lung cancer. The V and J genes are TRBV7-3 and TRBJ2-2, with D perhaps given as TRBD1 or TRBD2 (5 bases each). This CDR3 is CASGGPGELFF. For the CDR3, the DNA is TGTGCCAGCGGGGGACCCGGGGAGCTGTTTTTT.